This T cell receptor beta chain was retrieved from a study of CD8 T cells in Susac syndrome. RNA amounts of about 0.5 to 1 ug underwent reverse transcription with random hexamers. Amplification of TCR beta CDR3 by immunoSEQ multiplex PCR spanned 54 Vbeta and 13 Jbeta. TCRdb used MiXCR to reprocess the immunoSEQ multiplex PCR reads, holding one entry per CDR3 protein. The table shows roughly 140,000 distinct CDR3 sequences, with about 95% occurring only once. This clonotype was counted a single time. Germline V gives CDR1 DFQATT, CDR2 SNEGSKA (reference sequence). The CDR3 contains 14 residues. V shed 2 bases, J shed 4 bases, and the junction held 5 bases outside the gene matches.

This clonotype originated in a human donor with Susac syndrome. The chain links TRBV20-1 to TRBJ2-7, with TRBD1 matching 10 bases. The sequencing sample was made of CD4+ T cells from PBMCs. The CDR3 loop is CSARQTGQGYEQYF. As DNA, the CDR3 is TGCAGTGCTAGACAGACGGGACAGGGGTACGAGCAGTACTTC.